This paragraph reports one T cell receptor beta chain. Its antigen is unidentified. V lost 4 bases and J lost 2, with 9 bases in between. Germline V gene sequence: CDR1 SGHRS, CDR2 YFSETQ. This CDR3 has 13 residues. The PCR used 52 TRBV and 13 TRBJ primers. The method was immunoSEQ multiplex PCR; TCRdb's version includes in-frame clones alone and lacks a portion of them. The table records about 35,000 clones, about 89% of them present only once. This record belongs to a study of regulatory T cells. All CD3G-deficient patients showed autoimmunity, more severe in two. Study-level results: In CD3G-deficient patients, conventional CD4+ T cells were enriched for hydrophobic CDR3 residues at positions 6 and 7. Skewed V and J usage and few unique V-J pairs marked patient repertoires, most in Tregs.

The V call is TRBV5-1, the J call TRBJ1-2; possible D gene TRBD1, 5 bases. Sequences were obtained from conventional CD4+ T cells sorted from blood. This receptor was obtained from a person between 18 and 35 years old with CD3G deficiency. In DNA, the CDR3 is TGCGCCAGCAGCGACGACAGCAACTATGGCTACACCTTC. Translation: CASSDDSNYGYTF.